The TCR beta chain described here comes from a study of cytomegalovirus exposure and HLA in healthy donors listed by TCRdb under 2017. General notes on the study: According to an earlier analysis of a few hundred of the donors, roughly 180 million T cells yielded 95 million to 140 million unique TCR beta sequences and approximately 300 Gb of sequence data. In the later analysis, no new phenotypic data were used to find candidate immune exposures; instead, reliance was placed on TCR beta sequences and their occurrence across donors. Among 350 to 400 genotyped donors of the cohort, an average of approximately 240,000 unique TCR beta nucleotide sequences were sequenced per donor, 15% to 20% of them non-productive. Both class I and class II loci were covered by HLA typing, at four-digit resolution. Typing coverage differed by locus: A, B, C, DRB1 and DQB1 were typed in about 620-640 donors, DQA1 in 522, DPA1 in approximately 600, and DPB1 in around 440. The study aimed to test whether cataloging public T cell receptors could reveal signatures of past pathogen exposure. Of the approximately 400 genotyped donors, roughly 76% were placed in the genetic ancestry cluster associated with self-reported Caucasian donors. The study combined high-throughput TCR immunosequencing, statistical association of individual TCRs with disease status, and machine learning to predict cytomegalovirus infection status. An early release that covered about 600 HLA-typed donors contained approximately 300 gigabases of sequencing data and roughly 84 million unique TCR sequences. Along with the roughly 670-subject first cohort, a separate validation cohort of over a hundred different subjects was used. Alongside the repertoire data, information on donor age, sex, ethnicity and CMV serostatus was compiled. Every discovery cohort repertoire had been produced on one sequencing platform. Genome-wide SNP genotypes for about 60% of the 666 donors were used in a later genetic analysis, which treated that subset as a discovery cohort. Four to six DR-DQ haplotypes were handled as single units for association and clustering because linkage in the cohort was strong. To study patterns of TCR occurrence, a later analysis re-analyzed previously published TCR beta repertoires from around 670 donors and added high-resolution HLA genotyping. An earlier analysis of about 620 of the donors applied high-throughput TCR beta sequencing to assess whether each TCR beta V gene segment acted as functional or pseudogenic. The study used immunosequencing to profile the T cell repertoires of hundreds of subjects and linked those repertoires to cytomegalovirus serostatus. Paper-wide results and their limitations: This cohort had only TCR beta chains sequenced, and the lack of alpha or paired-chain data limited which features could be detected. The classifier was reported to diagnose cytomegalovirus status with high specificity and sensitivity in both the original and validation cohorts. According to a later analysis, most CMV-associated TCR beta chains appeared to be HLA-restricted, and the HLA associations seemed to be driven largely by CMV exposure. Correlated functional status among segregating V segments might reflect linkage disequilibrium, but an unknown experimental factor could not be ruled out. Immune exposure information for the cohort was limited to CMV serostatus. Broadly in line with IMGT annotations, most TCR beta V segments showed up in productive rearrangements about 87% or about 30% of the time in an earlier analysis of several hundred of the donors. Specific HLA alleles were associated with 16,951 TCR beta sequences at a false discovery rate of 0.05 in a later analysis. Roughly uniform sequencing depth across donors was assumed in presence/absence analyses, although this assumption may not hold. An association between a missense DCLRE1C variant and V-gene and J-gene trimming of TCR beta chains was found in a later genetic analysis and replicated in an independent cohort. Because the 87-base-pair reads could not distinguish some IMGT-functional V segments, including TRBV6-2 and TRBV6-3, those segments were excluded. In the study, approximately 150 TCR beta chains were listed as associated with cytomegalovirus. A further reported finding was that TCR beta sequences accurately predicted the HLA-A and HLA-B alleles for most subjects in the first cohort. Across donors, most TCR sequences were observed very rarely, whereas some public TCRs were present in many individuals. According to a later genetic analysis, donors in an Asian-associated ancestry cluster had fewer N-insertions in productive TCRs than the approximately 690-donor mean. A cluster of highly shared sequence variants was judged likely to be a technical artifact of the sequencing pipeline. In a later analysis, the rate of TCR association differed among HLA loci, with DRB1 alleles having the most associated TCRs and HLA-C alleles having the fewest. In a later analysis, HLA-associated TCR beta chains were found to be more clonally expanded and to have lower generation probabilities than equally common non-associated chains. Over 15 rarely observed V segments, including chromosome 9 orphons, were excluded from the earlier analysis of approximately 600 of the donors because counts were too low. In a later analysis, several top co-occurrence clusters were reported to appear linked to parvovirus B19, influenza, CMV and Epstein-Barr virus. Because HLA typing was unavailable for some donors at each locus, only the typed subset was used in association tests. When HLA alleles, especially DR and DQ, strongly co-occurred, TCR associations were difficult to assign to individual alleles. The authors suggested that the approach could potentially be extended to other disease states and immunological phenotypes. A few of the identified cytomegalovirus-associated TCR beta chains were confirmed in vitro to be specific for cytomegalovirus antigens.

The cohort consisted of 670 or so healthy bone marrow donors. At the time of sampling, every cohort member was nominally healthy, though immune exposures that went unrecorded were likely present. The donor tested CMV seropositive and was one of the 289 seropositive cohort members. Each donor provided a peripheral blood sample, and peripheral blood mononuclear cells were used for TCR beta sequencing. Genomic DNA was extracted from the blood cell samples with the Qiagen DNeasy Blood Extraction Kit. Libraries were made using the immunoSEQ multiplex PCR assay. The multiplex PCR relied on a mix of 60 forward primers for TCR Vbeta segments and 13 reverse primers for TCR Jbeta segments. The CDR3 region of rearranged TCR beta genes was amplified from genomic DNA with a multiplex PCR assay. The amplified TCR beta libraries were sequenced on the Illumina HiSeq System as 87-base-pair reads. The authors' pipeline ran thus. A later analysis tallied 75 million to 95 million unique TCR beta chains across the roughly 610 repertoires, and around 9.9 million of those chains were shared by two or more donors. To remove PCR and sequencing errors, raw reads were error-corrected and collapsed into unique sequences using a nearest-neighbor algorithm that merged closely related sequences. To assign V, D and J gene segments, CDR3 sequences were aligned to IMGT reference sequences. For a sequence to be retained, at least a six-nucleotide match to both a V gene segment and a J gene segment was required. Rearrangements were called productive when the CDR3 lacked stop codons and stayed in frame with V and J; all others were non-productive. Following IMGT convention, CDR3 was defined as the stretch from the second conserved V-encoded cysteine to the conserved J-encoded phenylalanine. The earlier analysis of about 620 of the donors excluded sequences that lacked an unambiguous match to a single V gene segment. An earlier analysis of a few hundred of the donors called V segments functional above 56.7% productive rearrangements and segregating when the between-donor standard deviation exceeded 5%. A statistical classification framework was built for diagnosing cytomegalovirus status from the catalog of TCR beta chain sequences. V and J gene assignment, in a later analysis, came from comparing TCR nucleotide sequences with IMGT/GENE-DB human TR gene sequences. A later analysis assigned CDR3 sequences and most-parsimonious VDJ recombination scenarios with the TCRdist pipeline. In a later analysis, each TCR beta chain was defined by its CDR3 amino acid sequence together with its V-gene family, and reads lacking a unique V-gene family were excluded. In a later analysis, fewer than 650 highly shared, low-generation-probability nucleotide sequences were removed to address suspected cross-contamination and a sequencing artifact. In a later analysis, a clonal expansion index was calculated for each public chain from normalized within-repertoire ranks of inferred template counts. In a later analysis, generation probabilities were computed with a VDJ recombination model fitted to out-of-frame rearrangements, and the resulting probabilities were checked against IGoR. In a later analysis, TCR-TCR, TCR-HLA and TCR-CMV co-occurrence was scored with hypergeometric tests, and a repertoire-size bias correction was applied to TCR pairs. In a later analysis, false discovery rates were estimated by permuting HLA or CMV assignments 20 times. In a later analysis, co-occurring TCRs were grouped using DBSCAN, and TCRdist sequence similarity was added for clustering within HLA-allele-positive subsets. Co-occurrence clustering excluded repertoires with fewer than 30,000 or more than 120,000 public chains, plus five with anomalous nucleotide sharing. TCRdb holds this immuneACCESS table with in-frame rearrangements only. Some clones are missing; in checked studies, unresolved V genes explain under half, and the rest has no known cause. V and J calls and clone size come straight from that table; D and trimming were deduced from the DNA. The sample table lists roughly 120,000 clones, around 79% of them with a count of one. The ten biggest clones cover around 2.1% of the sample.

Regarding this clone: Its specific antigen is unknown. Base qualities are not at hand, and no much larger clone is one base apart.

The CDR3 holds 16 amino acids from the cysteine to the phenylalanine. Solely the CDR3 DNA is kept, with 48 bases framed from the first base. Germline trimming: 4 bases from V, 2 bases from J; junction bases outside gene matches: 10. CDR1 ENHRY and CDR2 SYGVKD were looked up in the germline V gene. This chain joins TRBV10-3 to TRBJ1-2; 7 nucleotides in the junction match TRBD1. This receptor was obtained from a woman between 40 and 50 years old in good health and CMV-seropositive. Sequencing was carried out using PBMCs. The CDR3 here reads CAISASGTAANYGYTF. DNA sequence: TGTGCCATCAGTGCGTCCGGGACAGCGGCAAACTATGGCTACACCTTC.